Presented here are 19 T cell receptor beta chains from one specimen sequenced in a study of cytomegalovirus exposure and HLA in healthy donors. Both 60 Vbeta primers and 13 Jbeta primers went into the PCR. TCRdb's copy holds only in-frame clones and misses some; the assay was immunoSEQ multiplex PCR. This sample contains 200,000 to 250,000 clones. Sequences were obtained from PBMCs. The receptor source for this set is a woman in her thirties in good health and CMV-seropositive.

The chain has TRBV29-1 and TRBJ1-2, with D unclear. The CDR3 is 12 amino acids. CDR1 SQVTM and CDR2 ANQGSEA come from the germline V gene. V was clipped by 4 bases and J by 4 bases, with 10 bases between them. CDR3 bases: TGCAGCGTTGGTTCGGGAGGCTATGGCTACACCTTC. Encoded protein: CSVGSGGYGYTF.

This sequence joins TRBV28 and TRBJ1-2; maybe TRBD1 (6 bases). The germline gives CDR1 MDHEN, CDR2 SYDVKM. Deletions cut 5 bases from V and 1 base from J, with 20 bases between. This CDR3 is built from 17 residues. The CDR3 DNA reads TGTGCCAGCAGTGAGTGGACAGCTCACTACCTTAACTATGGCTACACCTTC. Encoded protein: CASSEWTAHYLNYGYTF.

The V gene is TRBV2, the J gene TRBJ2-2, with D perhaps matching TRBD2 (6 bases). CDR1 SNHLY and CDR2 FYNNEI come from the germline V gene. The CDR3 runs to 14 residues. V was cut by 5 bases and J by 5 bases, with 12 bases left in between. The CDR3 nucleotides are TGTGCCAGCAGTCGACTAGGTTCAACCGGGGAGCTGTTTTTT. Translated: CASSRLGSTGELFF.

V is TRBV5-1 and J is TRBJ2-3; 14 positions match TRBD2. CDR1 is SGHRS, CDR2 YFSETQ, per germline. The CDR3 runs to 14 residues. The junction had 2 bases not matched to a gene; V was cut back by 7 bases and J by 4 bases. CDR3 region: CASGLAGGPDTQYF. Written as DNA, the CDR3 is TGCGCCAGCGGACTAGCGGGGGGCCCAGATACGCAGTATTTT.

The gene calls are TRBV29-1 and TRBJ2-1; tentatively, D is TRBD2 (6 bases). The CDR3 consists of 13 residues. The V and J ends lost 7 bases and 6 bases respectively, with 16 bases between them. Per the germline V gene, CDR1 is SQVTM and CDR2 is ANQGSEA. CDR3 protein: CSARSGTFNEQFF. The CDR3 nucleotides read TGCAGCGCCCGGTCCGGGACTTTCAATGAGCAGTTCTTC.

The V gene is TRBV19, the J gene TRBJ1-4, with TRBD1 as a possible D gene (5 bases). Germline values: CDR1 LNHDA, CDR2 SQIVND (reference sequence). Deletions cut 6 bases from V and 0 bases from J, with 8 bases between. The CDR3 totals 14 residues. CDR3 residues: CASRGGATNEKLFF. CDR3 nucleotides: TGTGCCAGTAGGGGGGGAGCAACTAATGAAAAACTGTTTTTT.

The V and J genes are TRBV5-1 and TRBJ2-7; 7 bases line up with TRBD1. V shed 4 bases and J 4 bases; nucleotides not matched to a gene: 5. The CDR3 contains 13 residues. Germline-derived CDR1 and CDR2 are SGHRS and YFSETQ. CDR3 DNA: TGCGCCAGCAGCACAGGGGAAGGGTACGAGCAGTACTTC. It translates to CASSTGEGYEQYF.

The chain uses TRBV15 and TRBJ1-2, with D perhaps TRBD1 (5 bases). Germline loops: CDR1 LNHNV, CDR2 YYDKDF (reference sequence). Trimming removed 0 bases from V and 2 bases from J, with 7 bases in between. This CDR3 has 14 residues. CDR3 loop: CATSREAGNYGYTF. The DNA for the CDR3 is TGTGCCACCAGCAGAGAAGCAGGGAACTATGGCTACACCTTC.

The rearrangement uses TRBV25-1 and TRBJ2-5; D is uncertain. V was pared by 3 bases and J by 5 bases, with 4 bases between. Germline V gene lookup returns CDR1 MGHDK and CDR2 SYGVNS. The length of the CDR3 is 11 residues. As DNA, the CDR3 is TGTGCCAGCAGTGACGGGGAGACCCAGTACTTC. Its translation: CASSDGETQYF. Drawing the rest from reference TRBV25-1 and TRBJ2-5, the complete variable domain is EADIYQTPRYLVIGTGKKITLECSQTMGHDKMYWYQQDPGMELHLIHYSYGVNSTEKGDLSSESTVSRIRTEHFPLTLESARPSHTSQYLCASSDGETQYFGPGTRLLVL.

The CDR3 loop reads CASSGASGVRNEQFF. The CDR3 bases are TGTGCCAGCAGCGGAGCCTCGGGGGTCCGCAATGAGCAGTTCTTC. V gene TRBV5-6 combines with J gene TRBJ2-1; maybe TRBD2 (6 bases). CDR3 length: 15 residues. Trimming pared 4 bases from V and 6 bases from J, leaving 17 bases between. Germline V lookup: CDR1 SGHDT, CDR2 YYEEEE.

The chain carries TRBV5-1 and TRBJ2-2, with 11 positions matching TRBD2. Germline CDR1 is SGHRS and CDR2 is YFSETQ. J was trimmed by 1 base and V by 4 bases; bases with no gene match: 3. This CDR3 has 16 amino acids. CDR3 DNA sequence: TGCGCCAGCAGCCCAGGGACTAGCGGGAACACCGGGGAGCTGTTTTTT. As protein: CASSPGTSGNTGELFF.

As concerns this clone: Other nucleotide sequences from this sample produce the same CDR3. The chain carries TRBV18 and TRBJ2-1, with 10 bases that match TRBD1. The CDR3 consists of 17 residues. Germline loops: CDR1 KGHSH, CDR2 LQKENI. The V and J ends lost 4 bases and 5 bases, in that order; junction bases with no gene match: 11. The CDR3 here is CASSRNLFGTGDNEQFF. The CDR3 DNA follows: TGTGCCAGCTCACGCAACCTATTCGGGACAGGGGACAATGAGCAGTTCTTC.

The rearrangement links TRBV30 to TRBJ2-2; 9 nucleotides align to TRBD2. The germline gives CDR1 GTSNPN, CDR2 SVGIG (reference sequence). The V gene end was trimmed by 1 base and the J gene end by 2 bases; junction bases not matched to a gene: 8. The CDR3 length is 17 residues. CDR3 protein: CAWSEWIAGANTGELFF. CDR3 DNA: TGTGCCTGGAGTGAGTGGATAGCGGGGGCAAACACCGGGGAGCTGTTTTTT.

A word on this clone: Its ends do not fully match the called genes, so a read error is possible. This chain uses TRBV2 with TRBJ2-1, with 12 bases identical to TRBD2. Germline lookup yields CDR1 SNHLY and CDR2 FYNNEI. The CDR3 length is 15 residues. The CDR3 region is CASREGLAGYNEQFF. CDR3 nucleotides: TGTGCCAGCAGGGAAGGACTAGCGGGGTACAATGAGCAGTTCTTC.

The genes are TRBV27 and TRBJ2-7; 7 positions agree with TRBD2. The J segment lost 1 base and the V segment lost 5 bases, leaving 8 bases of the junction unmatched. The CDR3 sequence is 15 residues long. Germline V gene lookup returns CDR1 MNHEY and CDR2 SMNVEV (reference sequence). CDR3 sequence: CASSRSGAVSYEQYF. In nucleotides, the CDR3 is TGTGCCAGCAGTAGGAGCGGGGCCGTTTCCTACGAGCAGTACTTC.

CDR3 bases: TGCAGCGTTGCTTCCGCAAGGAGCTCCTACGAGCAGTACTTC. Protein product: CSVASARSSYEQYF. The gene calls are TRBV29-1 and TRBJ2-7; D unclear. Germline V gene data show CDR1 as SQVTM and CDR2 as ANQGSEA. Trimming took off 4 bases at V and 0 bases at J, with 13 bases between the two ends. CDR3 length: 14 residues.

V is TRBV11-3 and J is TRBJ2-5, with 8 nucleotides matching TRBD1. The closer fit of TRBJ2-7 to the DNA end suggests the J call may be wrong. This CDR3 region has 13 residues. Germline CDR1 SGHNT, CDR2 YENEEA. The CDR3 DNA follows: TGTGCCAGCAGCACAGGGGGAATGAACGAGCAGTACTTC. Translating it yields CASSTGGMNEQYF.

The chain recombines TRBV9 with TRBJ2-7; D is uncertain. The CDR3 sequence is 14 residues long. Germline CDR1 is SGDLS and CDR2 is YYNGEE. Trimming cost V 0 bases and J 0 bases, with 7 bases left between them. The CDR3 sequence: CASSVDPSSYEQYF. CDR3 nucleotide sequence: TGTGCCAGCAGCGTAGATCCGAGCTCCTACGAGCAGTACTTC.

The V gene is TRBV28, the J gene TRBJ2-7; the D gene is possibly TRBD2 (5 bases). The ends were cut back, 6 bases at V and 7 bases at J, with 10 bases in the middle. Per the germline V gene, CDR1 is MDHEN and CDR2 is SYDVKM. The CDR3 runs to 11 residues. CDR3 residues: CASRARLEQYF. In DNA, the CDR3 is TGTGCCAGCAGAGCCCGACTAGAGCAGTACTTC.